The source of this T cell receptor (beta chain) is a study of Ad26.COV2.S vaccination and SARS-CoV-2 variants (dated by TCRdb to the early 2020s). Some background on the complete study: Donors in the vaccine arm were drawn from COV1001, a multicentre, randomized, double-blind, placebo-controlled phase I-IIa trial testing Ad26.COV2.S in healthy adults. Dosing of Ad26.COV2.S was intramuscular, at either 5x10^10 or 1x10^11 viral particles, delivered as one shot or as two shots spaced 56 days apart. TCRbeta repertoire sequencing served as the tool for gauging how specific and how broad the SARS-CoV-2-reactive T cell receptors were following Ad26.COV2.S vaccination. A total of 32 samples were included in the TCR-sequenced set, comprising roughly 19 Ad26.COV2.S vaccine recipients, 5 placebo recipients and 8 SARS-CoV-2 convalescent individuals. Trial participants were randomized into five groups of five: low-dose or high-dose Ad26.COV2.S given once or twice, or placebo on both occasions. Investigators did not know the trial group allocation while performing experiments and assessing outcomes.

General study outcomes and caveats: After vaccination, substantial breadth of spike-specific CD8+ and CD4+ T cell responses was reported. Comparable non-spike TCR breadth was observed between vaccine and placebo recipients, consistent with only spike being contained in the vaccine. Spike-specific TCR breadth was higher in Ad26.COV2.S recipients than in placebo recipients (P = 0.0014). The study was not powered for comparison of responses between vaccine doses or regimens. According to the authors, total T cell responses may have been underestimated by the TCR breadth and depth analyses.

The immunoSEQ Assay was used to sequence TCRbeta CDR3 regions. After extraction, genomic DNA underwent amplification by bias-controlled multiplex PCR, followed by high-throughput sequencing. The source study handled its data this way. To quantify the absolute abundance of each unique TCRbeta CDR3 region, sequences were collapsed and filtered. Usable DNA was measured by amplifying reference genes present in all nucleated cells, and TCRbeta template counts were normalized to that usable DNA to estimate T cell fraction. Repertoire TCRs were annotated as SARS-CoV-2-specific when V gene, CDR3 amino acid sequence and J gene were exactly matched to a known reactive TCR set. The reference SARS-CoV-2 TCR set came from MIRA and was filtered for enrichment in COVID-19-positive ImmuneCODE repertoires, removing public or cross-reactive TCRs. Using the MIRA antigens, annotated TCRs were further analysed by specific ORF or by position within an ORF. Depth was the summed frequency of annotated unique rearrangements, while breadth was defined as annotated unique rearrangements over total unique productive rearrangements. Two-sided Wilcoxon rank-sum tests were applied when comparing TCR breadth between groups. In TCRdb, the immuneACCESS table is reduced to in-frame sequences with V and J assigned. These tables do not hold every clone; where another copy was compared, an unresolved V gene accounts for under half, and the others remain unexplained. V and J calls and clone size are as listed in that table; D and trimming were resolved from the DNA. The sample includes about 440,000 clones, with 80% to 95% observed a single time. Of the sample, around 4.5% falls within the top ten clones.

As concerns this clone: Its antigen remains unidentified. No base qualities exist here, and no much larger clone lies one base off it.

This specimen's treatment or condition label, per the study, means: over 15 received Ad26.COV2.S at low or high dose, single or two shots; roughly five received placebo; per-sample allocation not given. For vaccine and placebo recipients, the sequenced repertoires came from samples collected on day 63 after the first injection. In Cohort 1b, more than 20 adults aged 18-55 years were enrolled at a single site in Boston, USA, between 29 July and 7 August 2020. As a vaccine, Ad26.COV2.S was a replication-incompetent adenovirus type 26 vector that expressed a prefusion-stabilized SARS-CoV-2 spike protein derived from the original Wuhan strain. This sample comprised peripheral blood, obtained in a trial of Ad26.COV2.S vaccine versus placebo. This TCR derives from a person between 18 and 65 years old who received the Ad26.COV2.S COVID-19 vaccine or a placebo.

The CDR3 region has the sequence CASSIPAGSTDTQYF. The nucleotide sequence reads TGTGCCAGCAGCATCCCAGCGGGTAGCACAGATACGCAGTATTTT. The chain couples TRBV7-2 to TRBJ2-3, with a weak D call of TRBD2 (6 bases match). CDR1 and CDR2 are drawn from the germline V gene: SGHTA, FQGNSA. V lost 5 bases and J lost 0 bases; the stretch between them is 12 bases long. The CDR3 runs 15 amino acids, cysteine and phenylalanine included. The kept DNA is CDR3 alone, 45 bases in frame from the first base.